This passage covers 20 T cell receptor beta chains from one sample sequenced in a study of CD8 T cell repertoires and HIV-1 epitope variants. Method: immunoSEQ multiplex PCR; TCRdb's copy keeps in-frame clones and lacks some. The sample contains under 100,000 clones, roughly 77% of which appear only once. Specimen: uncultured baseline CD8+ T cells from peripheral blood mononuclear cells (PBMCs). All receptors derive from a male donor with HIV.

The chain is built from TRBV14 and TRBJ2-3; 14 bases match TRBD2. The V gene's germline CDR1 is SGHDN and CDR2 FVKESK. V shed 5 bases, J shed 2 bases, and the junction held 9 bases outside the gene matches. CDR3 length equals 18 residues. The CDR3 bases are TGTGCCAGCAGCGTTCCGGGACTAGCGGGAGACCCCACAGATACGCAGTATTTT. Protein product: CASSVPGLAGDPTDTQYF.

The chain recombines TRBV6-6 with TRBJ1-1; a possible D gene is TRBD1 (5 bases). The germline V gene has CDR1 MNHNY and CDR2 SVGAGI (reference sequence). The V gene lost 6 bases and the J gene lost 4 bases, with 15 bases spanning the gap. This CDR3 is built from 14 residues. The CDR3 bases are TGTGCCAGCAGCCCCAGAGGGGCAATCACTGAAGCTTTCTTT. Translating gives CASSPRGAITEAFF.

The chain is built from TRBV5-1 and TRBJ1-6; possibly TRBD1 for D (5 bases). CDR3 length: 16 amino acids. CDR1 and CDR2 from the germline V gene are SGHRS and YFSETQ. Trimming took off 2 bases at V and 4 bases at J, with 13 bases between the two ends. CDR3 coding DNA: TGCGCCAGCAGCTTAGAGGGGCACGGTTATAATTCACCCCTCCACTTT. It is translated as CASSLEGHGYNSPLHF.

The rearrangement links TRBV4-2 to TRBJ1-3; unclear D gene. CDR1 is LGHNA, CDR2 YNFKEQ, per germline. CDR3 size: 13 residues. V was trimmed by 5 bases and J by 4 bases, leaving 9 bases between them. The CDR3 loop is CASSFVGGNTIYF. CDR3 DNA sequence: TGTGCCAGCAGCTTCGTTGGGGGAAACACCATATATTTT.

This chain joins TRBV5-1 and TRBJ2-1, with a possible D match to TRBD1 (5 bases). Trimming took off 6 bases at V and 4 bases at J, with 17 bases between the two ends. Germline lookup yields CDR1 SGHRS and CDR2 YFSETQ. CDR3 length: 15 amino acids. In nucleotides, the CDR3 is TGCGCCAGCACCCCCGGTACAGGCCGTTACAATGAGCAGTTCTTC. It encodes CASTPGTGRYNEQFF.

This sequence joins TRBV2 and TRBJ1-5; TRBD1 matches 10 bases. Losses at the gene ends were 6 bases for V and 4 bases for J; bases not matched to a gene: 6. Germline V gene lookup returns CDR1 SNHLY and CDR2 FYNNEI. This CDR3 has 15 residues. CDR3 in DNA: TGTGCCAGCAGGGGACCGGGACAGGGGAATCAGCCCCAGCATTTT. Translating it yields CASRGPGQGNQPQHF.

This clone occurred a few times. This chain links TRBV30 with TRBJ2-3, with TRBD2 as a possible D gene (5 bases). The germline gives CDR1 GTSNPN, CDR2 SVGIG (reference sequence). V was clipped by 0 bases and J by 5 bases, with 6 bases between them. CDR3 length: 12 amino acids. In DNA, the CDR3 is TGTGCCTGGAGTGTAGCGGTAGATACGCAGTATTTT. Translation gives CAWSVAVDTQYF.

In this sample, this clone turned up a few times. The rearrangement joins TRBV7-9 to TRBJ1-2, with a tentative D call TRBD1 (6 bases). Per germline, CDR1 SEHNR and CDR2 FQNEAQ (reference sequence). The CDR3 has 14 amino acids. V lost 5 bases and J lost 3, with 13 bases in between. The DNA for the CDR3 is TGTGCCAGCAGCAAAACGGACAGATACTATGGCTACACCTTC. It yields the protein CASSKTDRYYGYTF.

The chain carries TRBV5-6 and TRBJ2-3; a possible D gene is TRBD2 (7 bases). The CDR3 extends over 15 amino acids. V was clipped by 7 bases and J by 5 bases, with 20 bases between them. Germline assignment: CDR1 SGHDT and CDR2 YYEEEE. CDR3 protein: CASRMGGPRKDTQYF. The CDR3 coding sequence is TGTGCCAGCCGCATGGGGGGGCCGCGAAAAGATACGCAGTATTTT.

The chain is built from TRBV7-2 and TRBJ1-5; D not certain. The V gene lost 7 bases and the J gene lost 4 bases, with 11 bases spanning the gap. CDR3 length: 13 residues. Germline V gene lookup returns CDR1 SGHTA and CDR2 FQGNSA. CDR3 amino acids: CASTLRENQPQHF. DNA for the CDR3: TGTGCCAGCACCTTGAGGGAAAATCAGCCCCAGCATTTT.

The chain couples TRBV27 to TRBJ2-7; 12 bases fit TRBD2. V was clipped by 7 bases and J by 5 bases; unmatched bases: 6. In germline, CDR1 is MNHEY, CDR2 SMNVEV (reference sequence). The CDR3 contains 14 residues. DNA for the CDR3: TGTGCCAGCAAGACTAGCGGGAGTCGTAACGAGCAGTACTTC. Encoded protein: CASKTSGSRNEQYF.

This sequence joins TRBV15 and TRBJ2-1; TRBD2 aligns across 9 bases. Germline values: CDR1 LNHNV, CDR2 YYDKDF (reference sequence). The CDR3 has 14 amino acids. The J segment lost 2 bases and the V segment lost 5 bases, leaving 1 base of the junction unmatched. CDR3 sequence: CATSRTSAYNEQFF. Written as DNA, the CDR3 is TGTGCCACCAGCCGGACTAGCGCCTACAATGAGCAGTTCTTC.

This clone has just a few counts. The gene calls are TRBV5-4 and TRBJ2-3; 7 bases are a match to TRBD2. In germline, CDR1 is SGHNT, CDR2 YYREEE (reference sequence). With 0 bases clipped from V and 6 bases from J, the junction kept 7 bases outside the gene matches. The CDR3 covers 15 residues. The CDR3 sequence: CASSLAGGFGDTQYF. As DNA, the CDR3 is TGTGCCAGCAGCTTGGCCGGGGGGTTCGGGGATACGCAGTATTTT.

The chain carries TRBV28 and TRBJ1-2, with TRBD1 matching over 7 bases. The CDR3 length is 14 residues. J lost 7 bases, V lost 2 bases, and 7 bases had no gene match. Per germline, CDR1 MDHEN and CDR2 SYDVKM. CDR3 sequence (DNA): TGTGCCAGCAGTTTAGCCAACAGGGGCGGTGGCTACACCTTC. Protein product: CASSLANRGGGYTF.

The chain employs TRBV15 and TRBJ1-5; D not resolved. Germline V gene data show CDR1 as LNHNV and CDR2 as YYDKDF (reference sequence). V gave up 0 bases and J gave up 9 bases, with 9 bases separating them. The CDR3 consists of 13 residues. The DNA of the CDR3 is TGTGCCACCAGCAGAGAAGAGGGCCGGCCCCAGCATTTT. Its protein product is CATSREEGRPQHF.

This clone was observed a single time. CDR3 DNA: TGCGCCAGCAGTCCTTCGGCAGGACTCCCCATGAACACTGAAGCTTTCTTT. This codes for CASSPSAGLPMNTEAFF. This chain uses TRBV23-1 with TRBJ1-1, with unresolved D. TRBV23-1 is noted as an ORF with a role that remains uncertain. V was clipped by 4 bases and J by 0 bases, with 18 bases between them. The CDR3 has 17 residues.

This chain connects TRBV9 to TRBJ1-2, with 7 bases that match TRBD1. The CDR3 contains 14 residues. The germline CDR1 and CDR2 sequences are SGDLS and YYNGEE. The junction had 7 bases not matched to a gene; V was cut back by 5 bases and J by 3 bases. The CDR3 DNA follows: TGTGCCAGCAGAAGAGAGGGGGCGGACTATGGCTACACCTTC. It translates to CASRREGADYGYTF.

Of note for this clone: At one of its ends the junction is not consistent with the germline gene, which may arise from a read error. J is TRBJ2-6 and V is TRBV7-9; no firm D call. Germline V gives CDR1 SEHNR, CDR2 FQNEAQ (reference sequence). The length of the CDR3 is 13 residues. The CDR3 region has the DNA TGTGCCAGCAAGAACTCTGAGGCCAACGTCCTGACTTTC. Translation: CASKNSEANVLTF.

The chain recombines TRBV30 with TRBJ1-1; 7 bases map to TRBD1. The CDR3 sequence is 17 residues long. V shed 3 bases, J shed 6 bases, and the junction held 19 bases outside the gene matches. Per the germline V gene, CDR1 is GTSNPN and CDR2 is SVGIG (reference sequence). This CDR3 reads CAWRKQGTQLTFSEAFF. The CDR3 DNA is TGTGCCTGGAGGAAACAGGGGACTCAGCTGACTTTCTCTGAAGCTTTCTTT.

The V call is TRBV5-1, the J call TRBJ1-2, with 7 bases matching TRBD1. The germline V gene encodes CDR1 SGHRS and CDR2 YFSETQ. Trimming cost V 5 bases and J 5 bases; bases outside gene matches: 3. The CDR3 is 12 amino acids. The CDR3 loop reads CASSTGVYGYTF. CDR3 in DNA: TGCGCCAGCAGTACAGGGGTTTATGGCTACACCTTC.